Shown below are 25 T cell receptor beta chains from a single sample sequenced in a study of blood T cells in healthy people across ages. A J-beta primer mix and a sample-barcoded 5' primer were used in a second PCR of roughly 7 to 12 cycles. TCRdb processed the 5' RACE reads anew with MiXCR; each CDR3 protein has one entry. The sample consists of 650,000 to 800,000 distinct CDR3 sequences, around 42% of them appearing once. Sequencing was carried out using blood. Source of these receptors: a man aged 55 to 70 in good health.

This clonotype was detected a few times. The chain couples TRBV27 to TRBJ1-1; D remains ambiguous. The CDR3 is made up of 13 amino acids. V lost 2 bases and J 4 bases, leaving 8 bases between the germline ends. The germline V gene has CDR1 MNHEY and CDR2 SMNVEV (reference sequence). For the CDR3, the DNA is TGTGCCAGCAGTTTAGGCTGGGCCACTGAAGCTTTCTTT. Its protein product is CASSLGWATEAFF.

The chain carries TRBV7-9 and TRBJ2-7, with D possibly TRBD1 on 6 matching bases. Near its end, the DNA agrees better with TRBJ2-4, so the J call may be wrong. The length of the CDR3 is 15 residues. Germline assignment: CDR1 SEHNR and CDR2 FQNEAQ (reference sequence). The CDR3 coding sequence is TGTGCCAGCAGCCGAATGACAGGCCGGGGAAACATTCAGTACTTC. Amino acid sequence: CASSRMTGRGNIQYF.

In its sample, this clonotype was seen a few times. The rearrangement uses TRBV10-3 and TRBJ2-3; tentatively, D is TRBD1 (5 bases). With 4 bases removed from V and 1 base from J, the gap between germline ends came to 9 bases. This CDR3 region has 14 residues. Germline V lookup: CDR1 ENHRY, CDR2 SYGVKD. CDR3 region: CAISALGGTDTQYF. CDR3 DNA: TGTGCCATCAGTGCTTTAGGGGGCACAGATACGCAGTATTTT.

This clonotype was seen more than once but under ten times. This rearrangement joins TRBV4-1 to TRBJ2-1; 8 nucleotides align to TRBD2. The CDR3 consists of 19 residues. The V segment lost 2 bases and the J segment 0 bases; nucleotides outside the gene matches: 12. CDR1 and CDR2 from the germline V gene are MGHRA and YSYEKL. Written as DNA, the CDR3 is TGCGCCAGCAGCCAACTAACCCTTGAGCGGGGGCTCTCCTACAATGAGCAGTTCTTC. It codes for CASSQLTLERGLSYNEQFF.

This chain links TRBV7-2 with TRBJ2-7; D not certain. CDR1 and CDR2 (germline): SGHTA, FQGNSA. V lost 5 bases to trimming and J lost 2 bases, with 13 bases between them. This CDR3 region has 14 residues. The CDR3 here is CASSVGPRTYEQYF. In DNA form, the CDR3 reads TGTGCCAGCAGCGTAGGACCGAGGACCTACGAGCAGTACTTC.

The DNA of the CDR3 is TGTGCCTGGAGTGTACGAGGGGGCACTGAAGCTTTCTTT. Translated, it gives CAWSVRGGTEAFF. The chain carries TRBV30 and TRBJ1-1, with D possibly matching TRBD1 (6 bases). Between the trimmed V and J ends, which lost 0 bases and 4 bases, there was a span of 9 bases. Germline CDR1 and CDR2: GTSNPN and SVGIG (reference sequence). CDR3 size: 13 residues.

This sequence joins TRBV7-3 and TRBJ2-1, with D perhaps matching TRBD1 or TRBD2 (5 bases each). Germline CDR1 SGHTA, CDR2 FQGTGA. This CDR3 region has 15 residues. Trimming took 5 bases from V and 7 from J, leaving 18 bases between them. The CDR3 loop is CASSPLSGGMNEQFF. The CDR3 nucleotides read TGTGCCAGCAGCCCTCTGTCTGGGGGTATGAATGAGCAGTTCTTC.

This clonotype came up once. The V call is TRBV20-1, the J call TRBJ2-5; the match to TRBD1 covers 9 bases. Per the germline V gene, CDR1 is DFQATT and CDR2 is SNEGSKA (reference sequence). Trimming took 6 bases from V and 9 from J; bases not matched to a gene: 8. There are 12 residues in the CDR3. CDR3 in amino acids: CSANRGREAQYF. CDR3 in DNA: TGCAGTGCAAACAGGGGGCGCGAGGCCCAGTACTTC.

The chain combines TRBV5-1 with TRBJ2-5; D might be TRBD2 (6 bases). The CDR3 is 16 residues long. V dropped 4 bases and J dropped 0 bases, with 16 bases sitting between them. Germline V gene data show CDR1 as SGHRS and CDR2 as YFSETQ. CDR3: CASSPGVTTNQETQYF. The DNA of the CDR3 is TGCGCCAGCAGCCCGGGGGTGACGACGAACCAAGAGACCCAGTACTTC.

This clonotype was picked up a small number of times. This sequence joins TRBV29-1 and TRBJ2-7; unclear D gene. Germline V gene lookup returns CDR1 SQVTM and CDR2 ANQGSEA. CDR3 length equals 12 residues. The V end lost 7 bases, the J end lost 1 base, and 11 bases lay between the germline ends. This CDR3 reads CSATSPSYEQYF. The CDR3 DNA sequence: TGCAGCGCTACTTCGCCGTCCTACGAGCAGTACTTC.

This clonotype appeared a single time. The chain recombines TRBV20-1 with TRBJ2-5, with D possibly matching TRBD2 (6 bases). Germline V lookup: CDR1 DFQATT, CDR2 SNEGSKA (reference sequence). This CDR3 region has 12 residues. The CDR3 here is CSYGGIRETQYF. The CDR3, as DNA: TGCAGCTACGGAGGGATTCGAGAGACCCAGTACTTC.

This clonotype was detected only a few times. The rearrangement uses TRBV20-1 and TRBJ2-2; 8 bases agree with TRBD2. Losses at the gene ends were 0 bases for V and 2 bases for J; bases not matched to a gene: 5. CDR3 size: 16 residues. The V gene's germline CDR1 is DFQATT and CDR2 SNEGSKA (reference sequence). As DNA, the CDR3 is TGCAGTGCTAGAGATAGCGGGACACATAACACCGGGGAGCTGTTTTTT. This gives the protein CSARDSGTHNTGELFF.

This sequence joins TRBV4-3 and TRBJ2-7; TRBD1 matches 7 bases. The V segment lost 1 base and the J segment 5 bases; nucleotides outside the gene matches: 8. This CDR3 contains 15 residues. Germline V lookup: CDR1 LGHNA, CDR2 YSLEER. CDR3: CASSQVRTGGNEQYF. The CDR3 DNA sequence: TGCGCCAGCAGCCAAGTCAGGACAGGAGGAAACGAGCAGTACTTC.

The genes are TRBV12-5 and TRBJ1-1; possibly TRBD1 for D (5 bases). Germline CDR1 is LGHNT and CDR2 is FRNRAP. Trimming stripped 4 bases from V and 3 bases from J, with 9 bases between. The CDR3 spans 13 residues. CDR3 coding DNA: TGTGCTAGTGGTTCGATGGGACACACTGAAGCTTTCTTT. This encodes CASGSMGHTEAFF.

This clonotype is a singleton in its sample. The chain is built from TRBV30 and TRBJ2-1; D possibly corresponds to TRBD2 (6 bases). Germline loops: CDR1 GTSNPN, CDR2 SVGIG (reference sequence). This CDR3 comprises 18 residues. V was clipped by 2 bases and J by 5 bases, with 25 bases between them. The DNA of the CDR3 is TGTGCCTGGAGTCCTCGACCGAAATTAGCGGAGTTTAACAATGAGCAGTTCTTC. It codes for CAWSPRPKLAEFNNEQFF.

The CDR3 coding sequence is TGTGCCAGCAGTACGGACTTAGCCATTTCACCCCTCCACTTT. Translation: CASSTDLAISPLHF. The chain links TRBV6-1 to TRBJ1-6; the D is unclear. Germline CDR1 MNHNS, CDR2 SASEGT. The length of the CDR3 is 14 residues. V was cut by 5 bases and J by 9 bases, with 14 bases left in between.

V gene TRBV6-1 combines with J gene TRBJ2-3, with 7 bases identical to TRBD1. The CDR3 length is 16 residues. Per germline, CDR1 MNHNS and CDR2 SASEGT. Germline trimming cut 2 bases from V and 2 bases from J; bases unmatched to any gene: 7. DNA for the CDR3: TGTGCCAGCAGTGAAAGAGGGGGCAGGGCCACAGATACGCAGTATTTT. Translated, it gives CASSERGGRATDTQYF.

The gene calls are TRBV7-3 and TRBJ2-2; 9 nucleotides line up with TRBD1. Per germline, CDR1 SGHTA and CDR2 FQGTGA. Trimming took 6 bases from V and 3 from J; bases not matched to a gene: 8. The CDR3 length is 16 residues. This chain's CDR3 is CASRDPGQGYTGELFF. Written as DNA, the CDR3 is TGTGCCAGCAGGGACCCGGGACAGGGATACACCGGGGAGCTGTTTTTT.

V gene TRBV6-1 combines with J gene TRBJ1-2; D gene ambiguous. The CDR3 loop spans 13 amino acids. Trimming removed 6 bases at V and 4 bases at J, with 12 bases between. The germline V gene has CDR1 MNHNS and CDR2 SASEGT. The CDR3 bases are TGTGCCAGCAGAGAGATAGACACCTATGGCTACACCTTC. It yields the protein CASREIDTYGYTF.

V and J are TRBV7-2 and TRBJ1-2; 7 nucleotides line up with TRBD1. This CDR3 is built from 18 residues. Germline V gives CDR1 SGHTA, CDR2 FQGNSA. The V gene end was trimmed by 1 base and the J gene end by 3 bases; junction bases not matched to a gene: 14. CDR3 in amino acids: CASSLVGRGPGTDYGYTF. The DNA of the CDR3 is TGTGCCAGCAGCTTAGTTGGTAGGGGGCCGGGCACGGACTATGGCTACACCTTC.

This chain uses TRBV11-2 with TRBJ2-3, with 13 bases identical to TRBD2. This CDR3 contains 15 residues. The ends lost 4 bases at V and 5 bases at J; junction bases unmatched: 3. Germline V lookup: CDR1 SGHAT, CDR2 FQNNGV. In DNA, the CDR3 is TGTGCCAGCAGCTCGTGGACTAGCGGGGGAGATACGCAGTATTTT. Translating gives CASSSWTSGGDTQYF.

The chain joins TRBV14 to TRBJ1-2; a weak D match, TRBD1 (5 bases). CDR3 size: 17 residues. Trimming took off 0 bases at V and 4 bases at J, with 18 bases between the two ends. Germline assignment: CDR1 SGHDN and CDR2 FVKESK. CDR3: CASSQDWDGRSIYGYTF. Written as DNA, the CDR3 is TGTGCCAGCAGCCAAGATTGGGACGGTCGGTCTATCTATGGCTACACCTTC.

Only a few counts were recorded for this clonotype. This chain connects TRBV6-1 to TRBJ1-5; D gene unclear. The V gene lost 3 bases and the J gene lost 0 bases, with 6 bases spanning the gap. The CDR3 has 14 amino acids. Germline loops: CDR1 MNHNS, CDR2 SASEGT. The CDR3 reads CASSESYSNQPQHF. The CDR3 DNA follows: TGTGCCAGCAGTGAGAGTTATAGCAATCAGCCCCAGCATTTT.

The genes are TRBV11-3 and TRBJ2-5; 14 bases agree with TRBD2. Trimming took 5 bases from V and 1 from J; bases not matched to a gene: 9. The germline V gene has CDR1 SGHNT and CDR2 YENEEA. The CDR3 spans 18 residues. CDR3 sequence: CASSPGTSGGGGQETQYF. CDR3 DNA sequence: TGTGCCAGCAGCCCAGGGACTAGCGGGGGCGGTGGCCAAGAGACCCAGTACTTC.

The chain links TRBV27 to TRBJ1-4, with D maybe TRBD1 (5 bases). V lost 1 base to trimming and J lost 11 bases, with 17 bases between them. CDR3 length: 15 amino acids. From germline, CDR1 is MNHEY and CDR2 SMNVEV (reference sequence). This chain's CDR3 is CASSLLTGAGAKLFF. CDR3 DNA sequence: TGTGCCAGCAGTTTATTGACCGGGGCGGGAGCCAAACTGTTTTTT. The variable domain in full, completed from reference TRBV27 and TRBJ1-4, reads EAQVTQNPRYLITVTGKKLTVTCSQNMNHEYMSWYRQDPGLGLRQIYYSMNVEVTDKGDVPEGYKVSRKEKRNFPLILESPSPNQTSLYFCASSLLTGAGAKLFFGSGTQLSVL.